This T cell receptor (beta chain) was recovered during a study of blood T cell repertoires in COVID-19. This CDR3 contains 16 residues. In germline, CDR1 is SGHTA, CDR2 FQGNSA. Trimming took 1 base from V and 3 from J, leaving 10 bases between them. Enrollment of patients from Seattle took place during active infection, with longitudinal follow-up. Under the authors' procedure: Reference gene primers were amplified, and this amplification served to estimate nucleated cell counts. Only in-frame clones appear in the TCRdb table, and some are missing; sequencing was by immunoSEQ multiplex PCR. V and J calls and clone size are copied from that table; D and trimming were computed from the DNA. The table records 200,000 or so clones, around 80% of them present only once.

The source of this sequence is an elderly woman with COVID-19, enrolled during active disease. This chain links TRBV7-2 with TRBJ2-6, with a weak D call TRBD2 (6 bases). The sequencing input was peripheral blood. The CDR3 sequence: CASSLGGGSGANVLTF. The CDR3 DNA reads TGTGCCAGCAGCTTAGGGGGAGGCAGTGGGGCCAACGTCCTGACTTTC.